This T cell receptor (delta chain) was obtained from a study of gamma-delta T cells after stem cell transplantation. TCRdb reanalysed the RT-PCR reads with CATT. Counted here are 1,400 or so delta-chain clones, around 2.4% occurring once; the ten biggest clones make up 40% to 55%. Between the trimmed V and J ends, which lost 2 bases and 5 bases, there was a span of 27 bases. This CDR3 has 19 residues. Germline V CDR1 and CDR2: TSWWSYY, QGS. This clone ranks as medium-sized. Just one base apart from a much larger clone, this may be a read error. The sequence came from a human donor. It is not recorded whose cells these are; they may come from a transplant donor. Sequenced: gamma-delta T cells. The chain has TRDV1 and TRDJ1; D is perhaps TRDD3 (6 bases). The DNA for the CDR3 is TGTGCTCTTGGGGAAAAGGGGATCCTATCAATCCTTGACCGAGATAAACTCATCTTT. Residues: CALGEKGILSILDRDKLIF.